Presented here are 3 T cell receptor beta chains from one specimen sequenced in a study of OX40 agonist ivuxolimab in advanced cancers. Here immunoSEQ multiplex PCR was the method, and the copy in TCRdb shows in-frame clones only, minus some. In the table there are fewer than 90,000 clones, about 91% of which are singletons. The starting material was CD4+ or CD8+ T cells sorted from blood, obtained in a trial of the OX40 agonist ivuxolimab. These receptors originate from an adult with an advanced solid tumor such as melanoma, head and neck, liver or kidney cancer.

The chain employs TRBV28 and TRBJ1-5; D is ambiguous. CDR3 length equals 13 residues. Germline CDR1 MDHEN, CDR2 SYDVKM. The ends were cut back, 4 bases at V and 3 bases at J, with 7 bases in the middle. Here the CDR3 reads CASSSGFNQPQHF. DNA for the CDR3: TGTGCCAGCAGTTCAGGATTCAATCAGCCCCAGCATTTT.

The rearrangement links TRBV11-2 to TRBJ1-4; D gene unclear. Trimming stripped 6 bases from V and 8 bases from J, with 13 bases between. The V gene's germline CDR1 is SGHAT and CDR2 FQNNGV. The CDR3 covers 13 residues. For the CDR3, the DNA is TGTGCCAGCAGTTCCCTTGGATGGGAAAAACTGTTTTTT. Amino acid sequence: CASSSLGWEKLFF. Drawing the rest from reference TRBV11-2 and TRBJ1-4, the complete variable domain is EAGVAQSPRYKIIEKRQSVAFWCNPISGHATLYWYQQILGQGPKLLIQFQNNGVVDDSQLPKDRFSAERLKGVDSTLKIQPAKLEDSAVYLCASSSLGWEKLFFGSGTQLSVL.

This chain connects TRBV7-9 to TRBJ2-2, with 8 bases lining up with TRBD1. This CDR3 comprises 15 residues. The V gene's germline CDR1 is SEHNR and CDR2 FQNEAQ (reference sequence). With 6 bases clipped from V and 7 bases from J, the junction kept 10 bases outside the gene matches. The CDR3 reads CASRPKQGAGGELFF. Here the CDR3 DNA reads TGTGCCAGCAGACCCAAGCAGGGGGCGGGCGGGGAGCTGTTTTTT.